Following are 8 T cell receptor beta chains from one sample sequenced in a study of neurological immune-mediated disorders. Time point specified: longitudinal time-point 1 (baseline). TCRdb re-derived calls from the 5' RACE reads in MiXCR, one entry per CDR3 protein. The sample yields 55,000 to 65,000 distinct CDR3 sequences, about 10% seen once. Input material: PBMCs. The receptors derive from a male donor with HTLV-1-associated myelopathy (HAM/TSP).

The sample holds many counts of this clonotype. J is TRBJ2-2 and V is TRBV4-3, with TRBD1 matching over 7 bases. With 2 bases clipped from V and 6 bases from J, the junction kept 18 bases outside the gene matches. Germline CDR1 and CDR2: LGHNA and YSLEER. The CDR3 is 19 amino acids. For the CDR3, the DNA is TGCGCCAGCAGCCAATTTAAGGGGGCCGGCAAGTTAGGTTCCGGGGAGCTGTTTTTT. Amino acid sequence: CASSQFKGAGKLGSGELFF.

This clonotype has a count of ten or more. This rearrangement joins TRBV20-1 to TRBJ1-2; D perhaps matches TRBD1 (6 bases). The V gene's germline CDR1 is DFQATT and CDR2 SNEGSKA (reference sequence). Between the trimmed V and J ends, which lost 5 bases and 4 bases, there was a span of 14 bases. The CDR3 is made up of 13 amino acids. The CDR3: CSAGQSFAYGYTF. Here the CDR3 DNA reads TGCAGTGCTGGACAGAGCTTCGCCTATGGCTACACCTTC.

A remark on this clonotype: This may stem from a read error, because a much larger clone lies one nucleotide away. The chain employs TRBV12-3 or TRBV12-4 and TRBJ1-1; TRBD1 matches at 7 bases. The CDR3 spans 14 residues. The CDR3 region is CAISFSGGNTEAFF. CDR3 sequence (DNA): TGTGCCATCAGTTTTTCAGGGGGGAACACTGAAGCTTTCTTT.

This clonotype was found many times. This chain joins TRBV20-1 and TRBJ1-5; 9 bases map to TRBD1. The germline gives CDR1 DFQATT, CDR2 SNEGSKA (reference sequence). The CDR3 covers 14 residues. V gave up 4 bases and J gave up 7 bases; unmatched junction bases: 8. The CDR3 is CSAITGGAGQPQHF. The CDR3 nucleotides are TGCAGTGCTATAACAGGGGGCGCTGGACAGCCCCAGCATTTT.

About this clonotype: Possible read error: a much larger clone is one base away. The rearrangement links TRBV29-1 to TRBJ1-1; D ambiguous. V was clipped by 7 bases and J by 6 bases, with 15 bases between them. From germline, CDR1 is SQVTM and CDR2 ANQGSEA. The length of the CDR3 is 12 residues. The CDR3, as DNA: TGCAGCGCATTCGAGCTGTTGTCTGAAGCTTTCTTT. It specifies CSAFELLSEAFF.

This clonotype occurred many times. V and J are TRBV7-9 and TRBJ1-2; D is unresolved. The V gene lost 1 base and the J gene lost 5 bases, with 14 bases spanning the gap. This CDR3 has 15 amino acids. Germline V gives CDR1 SEHNR, CDR2 FQNEAQ (reference sequence). DNA of the CDR3: TGTGCCAGCAGCTTAGGAGCGGTTTCCTCTTATGGCTACACCTTC. Translation gives CASSLGAVSSYGYTF.

This clonotype was seen ten or more times. The chain employs TRBV29-1 and TRBJ2-5; D might be TRBD2 (7 bases). V was trimmed by 4 bases and J by 4 bases, leaving 10 bases between them. This CDR3 is 12 amino acids long. Germline CDR1 and CDR2: SQVTM and ANQGSEA. CDR3 sequence reads: CSVAGGRETQYF. The CDR3 bases are TGCAGCGTTGCGGGGGGCAGAGAGACCCAGTACTTC.

This clonotype was recorded at least ten times. The chain joins TRBV5-1 to TRBJ2-7, with no clear D. Germline lookup yields CDR1 SGHRS and CDR2 YFSETQ. CDR3 length: 14 residues. V gave up 0 bases and J gave up 3 bases, with 10 bases separating them. The CDR3 sequence is CASSLGGRSYEQYF. DNA for the CDR3: TGCGCCAGCAGCTTGGGGGGTCGTAGCTACGAGCAGTACTTC.